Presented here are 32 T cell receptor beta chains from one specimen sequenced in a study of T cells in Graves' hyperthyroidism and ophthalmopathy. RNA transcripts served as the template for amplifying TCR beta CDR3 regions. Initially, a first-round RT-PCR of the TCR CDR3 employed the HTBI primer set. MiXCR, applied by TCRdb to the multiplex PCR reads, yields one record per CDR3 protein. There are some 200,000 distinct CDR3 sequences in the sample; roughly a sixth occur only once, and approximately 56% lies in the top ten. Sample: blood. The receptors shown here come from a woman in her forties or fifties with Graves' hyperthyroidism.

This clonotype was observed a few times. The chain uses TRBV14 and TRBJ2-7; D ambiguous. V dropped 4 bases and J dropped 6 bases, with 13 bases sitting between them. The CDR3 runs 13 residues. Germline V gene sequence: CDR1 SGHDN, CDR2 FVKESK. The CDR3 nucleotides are TGTGCCAGCAGCCTAAATGATCTAGGCGAGCAGTACTTC. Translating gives CASSLNDLGEQYF.

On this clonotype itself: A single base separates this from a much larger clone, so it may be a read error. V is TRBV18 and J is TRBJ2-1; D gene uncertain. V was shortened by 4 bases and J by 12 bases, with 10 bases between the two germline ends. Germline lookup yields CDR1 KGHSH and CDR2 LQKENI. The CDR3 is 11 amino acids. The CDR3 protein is CASSLPGLQFF. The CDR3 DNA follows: TGTGCCAGCTCACTACCGGGTTTGCAGTTCTTC.

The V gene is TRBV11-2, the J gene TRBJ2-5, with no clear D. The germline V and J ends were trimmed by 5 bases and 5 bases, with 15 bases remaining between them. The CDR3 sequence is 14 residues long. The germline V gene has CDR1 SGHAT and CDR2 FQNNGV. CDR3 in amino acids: CASSPVQESETQYF. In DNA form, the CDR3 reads TGTGCCAGCAGCCCAGTCCAGGAATCGGAGACCCAGTACTTC.

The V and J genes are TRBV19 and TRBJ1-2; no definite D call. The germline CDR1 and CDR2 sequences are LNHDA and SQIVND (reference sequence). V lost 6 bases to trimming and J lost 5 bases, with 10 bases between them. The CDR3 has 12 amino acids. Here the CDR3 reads CASRPSRYGYTF. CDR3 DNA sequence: TGTGCCAGTAGACCCTCTAGGTATGGCTACACCTTC.

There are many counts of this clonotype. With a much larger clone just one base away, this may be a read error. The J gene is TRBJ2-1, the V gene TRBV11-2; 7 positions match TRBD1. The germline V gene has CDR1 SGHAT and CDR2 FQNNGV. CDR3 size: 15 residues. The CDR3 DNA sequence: TGTGCCAGCAGCTCCCGACAGGGTGTCTACAATGAGCAGCTCTTC. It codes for CASSSRQGVYNEQLF. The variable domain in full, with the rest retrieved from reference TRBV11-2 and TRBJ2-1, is EAGVAQSPRYKIIEKRQSVAFWCNPISGHATLYWYQQILGQGPKLLIQFQNNGVVDDSQLPKDRFSAERLKGVDSTLKIQPAKLEDSAVYLCASSSRQGVYNEQLFGPGTRLTVL.

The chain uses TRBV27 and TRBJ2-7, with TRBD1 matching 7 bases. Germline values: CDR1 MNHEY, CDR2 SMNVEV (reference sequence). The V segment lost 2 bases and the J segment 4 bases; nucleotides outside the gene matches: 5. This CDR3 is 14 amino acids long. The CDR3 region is CASSLETGPYEQYF. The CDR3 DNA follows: TGTGCCAGCAGTTTAGAGACAGGGCCGTACGAGCAGTACTTC.

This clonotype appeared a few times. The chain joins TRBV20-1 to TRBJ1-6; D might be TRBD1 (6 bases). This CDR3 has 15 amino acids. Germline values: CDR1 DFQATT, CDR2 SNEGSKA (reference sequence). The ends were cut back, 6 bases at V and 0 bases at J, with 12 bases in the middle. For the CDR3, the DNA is TGCAGTGCCGGGACATGGAGCTCCTATAATTCACCCCTCCACTTT. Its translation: CSAGTWSSYNSPLHF.

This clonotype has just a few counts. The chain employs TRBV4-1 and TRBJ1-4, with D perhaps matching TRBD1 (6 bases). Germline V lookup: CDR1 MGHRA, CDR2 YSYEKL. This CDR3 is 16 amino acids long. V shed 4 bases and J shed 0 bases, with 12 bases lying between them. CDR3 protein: CASSPGTPATNEKLFF. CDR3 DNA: TGCGCCAGCAGCCCTGGGACACCCGCAACTAATGAAAAACTGTTTTTT.

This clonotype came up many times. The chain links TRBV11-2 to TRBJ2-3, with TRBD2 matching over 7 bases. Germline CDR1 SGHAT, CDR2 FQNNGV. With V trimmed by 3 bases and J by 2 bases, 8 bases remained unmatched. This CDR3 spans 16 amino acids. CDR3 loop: CASSFQLADFTDTQYF. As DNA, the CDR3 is TGTGCCAGCAGCTTTCAGCTAGCGGACTTCACAGATACGCAGTATTTT. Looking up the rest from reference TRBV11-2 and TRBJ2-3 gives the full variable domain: EAGVAQSPRYKIIEKRQSVAFWCNPISGHATLYWYQQILGQGPKLLIQFQNNGVVDDSQLPKDRFSAERLKGVDSTLKIQPAKLEDSAVYLCASSFQLADFTDTQYFGPGTRLTVL.

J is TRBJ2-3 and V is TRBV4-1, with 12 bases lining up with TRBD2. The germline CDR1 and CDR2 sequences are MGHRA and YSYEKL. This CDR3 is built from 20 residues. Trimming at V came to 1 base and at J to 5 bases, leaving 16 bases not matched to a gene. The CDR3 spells CASSQVGSSGRATKGDTQYF. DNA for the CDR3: TGCGCCAGCAGCCAAGTAGGATCTAGCGGGAGGGCCACGAAGGGAGATACGCAGTATTTT.

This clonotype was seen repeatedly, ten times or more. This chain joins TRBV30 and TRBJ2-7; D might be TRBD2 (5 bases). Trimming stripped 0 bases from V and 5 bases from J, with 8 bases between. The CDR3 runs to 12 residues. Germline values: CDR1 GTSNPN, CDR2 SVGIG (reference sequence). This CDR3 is CAWSVPGNEQYF. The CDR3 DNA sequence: TGTGCCTGGAGTGTTCCGGGGAACGAGCAGTACTTC.

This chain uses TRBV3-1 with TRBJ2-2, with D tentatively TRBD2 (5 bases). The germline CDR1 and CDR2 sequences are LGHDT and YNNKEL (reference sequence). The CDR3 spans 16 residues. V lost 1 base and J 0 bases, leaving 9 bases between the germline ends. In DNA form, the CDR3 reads TGTGCCAGCAGCCAAGTTGTACTAGCGAACACCGGGGAGCTGTTTTTT. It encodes CASSQVVLANTGELFF.

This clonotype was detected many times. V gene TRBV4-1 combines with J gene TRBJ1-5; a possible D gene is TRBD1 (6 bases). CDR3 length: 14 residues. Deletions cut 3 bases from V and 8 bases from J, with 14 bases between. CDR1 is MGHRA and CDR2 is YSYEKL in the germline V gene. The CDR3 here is CASSQAGEQEPQHF. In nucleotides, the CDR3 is TGCGCCAGCAGCCAGGCAGGGGAACAAGAGCCCCAGCATTTT.

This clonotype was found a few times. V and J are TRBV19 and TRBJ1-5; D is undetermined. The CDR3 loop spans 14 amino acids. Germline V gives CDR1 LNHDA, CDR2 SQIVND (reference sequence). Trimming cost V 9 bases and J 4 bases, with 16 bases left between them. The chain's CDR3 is CASQSSGWNQPQHF. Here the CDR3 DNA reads TGTGCCAGCCAATCCTCGGGCTGGAATCAGCCCCAGCATTTT.

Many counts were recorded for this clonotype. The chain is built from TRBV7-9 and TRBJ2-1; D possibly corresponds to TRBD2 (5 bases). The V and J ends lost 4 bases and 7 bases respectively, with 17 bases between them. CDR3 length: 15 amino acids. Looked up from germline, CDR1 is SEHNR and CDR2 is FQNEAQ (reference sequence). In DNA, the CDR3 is TGTGCCAGCAGCTCCGGGGATGCTAGTTATAATGAGCAGTTCTTC. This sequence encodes CASSSGDASYNEQFF.

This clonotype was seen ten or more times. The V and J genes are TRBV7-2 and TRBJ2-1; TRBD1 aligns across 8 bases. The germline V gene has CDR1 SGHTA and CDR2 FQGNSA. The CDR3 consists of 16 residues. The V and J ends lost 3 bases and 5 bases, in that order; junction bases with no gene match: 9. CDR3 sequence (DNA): TGTGCCAGCAGCTTGAGACAGGGGATTTTTGACAATGAGCAGTTCTTC. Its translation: CASSLRQGIFDNEQFF.

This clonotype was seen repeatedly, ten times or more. This CDR3 is CASSDVAGLGEQFF. CDR3 in DNA: TGTGCCAGCAGTGACGTAGCGGGATTAGGTGAGCAGTTCTTC. The chain combines TRBV6-1 with TRBJ2-1; 8 nucleotides match TRBD2. V lost 3 bases and J lost 9; bases outside the gene matches: 7. CDR1 is MNHNS and CDR2 is SASEGT in the germline V gene. CDR3 length equals 14 residues.

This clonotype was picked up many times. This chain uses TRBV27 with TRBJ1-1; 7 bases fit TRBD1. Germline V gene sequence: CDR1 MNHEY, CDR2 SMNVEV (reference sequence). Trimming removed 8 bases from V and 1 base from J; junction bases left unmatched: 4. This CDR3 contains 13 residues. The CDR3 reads CASGRTGNTEAFF. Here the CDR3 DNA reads TGTGCCAGCGGGAGGACAGGGAACACTGAAGCTTTCTTT.

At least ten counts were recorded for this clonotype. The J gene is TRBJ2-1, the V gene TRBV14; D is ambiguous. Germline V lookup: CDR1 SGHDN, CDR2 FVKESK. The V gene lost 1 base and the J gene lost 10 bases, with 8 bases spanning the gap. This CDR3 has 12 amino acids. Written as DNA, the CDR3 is TGTGCCAGCAGCCAAGCCCGTGGGGAGCAGTTCTTC. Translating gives CASSQARGEQFF.

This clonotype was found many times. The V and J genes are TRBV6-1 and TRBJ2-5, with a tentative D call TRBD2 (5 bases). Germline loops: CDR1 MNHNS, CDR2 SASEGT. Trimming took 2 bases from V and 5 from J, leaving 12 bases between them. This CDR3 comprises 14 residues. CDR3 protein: CASSEWRGWETQYF. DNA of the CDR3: TGTGCCAGCAGTGAATGGCGAGGGTGGGAGACCCAGTACTTC.

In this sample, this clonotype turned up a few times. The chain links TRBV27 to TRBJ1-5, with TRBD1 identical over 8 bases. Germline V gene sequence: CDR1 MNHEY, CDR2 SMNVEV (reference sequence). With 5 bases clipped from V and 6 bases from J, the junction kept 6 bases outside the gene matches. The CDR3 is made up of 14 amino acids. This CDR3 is CASSRGTGIQPQHF. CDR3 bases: TGTGCCAGCAGTCGGGGGACAGGTATTCAGCCCCAGCATTTT.

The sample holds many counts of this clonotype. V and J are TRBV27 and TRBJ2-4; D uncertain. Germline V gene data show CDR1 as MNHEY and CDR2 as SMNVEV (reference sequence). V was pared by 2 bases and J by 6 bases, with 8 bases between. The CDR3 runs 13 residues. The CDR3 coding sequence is TGTGCCAGCAGTTTAGCTCCCAGAAACATTCAGTACTTC. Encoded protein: CASSLAPRNIQYF.

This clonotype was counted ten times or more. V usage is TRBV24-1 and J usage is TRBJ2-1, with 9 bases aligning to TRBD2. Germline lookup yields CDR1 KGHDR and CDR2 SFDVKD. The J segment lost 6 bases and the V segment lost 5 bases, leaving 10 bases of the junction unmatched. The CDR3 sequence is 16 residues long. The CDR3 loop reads CATSGASGTRTNEQFF. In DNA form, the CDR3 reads TGTGCCACCAGTGGGGCTAGCGGGACTCGAACCAATGAGCAGTTCTTC.

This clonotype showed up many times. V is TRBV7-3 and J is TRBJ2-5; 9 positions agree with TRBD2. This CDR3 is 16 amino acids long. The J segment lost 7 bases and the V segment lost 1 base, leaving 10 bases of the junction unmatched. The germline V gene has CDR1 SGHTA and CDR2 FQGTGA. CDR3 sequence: CASSLNSAGGPATQYF. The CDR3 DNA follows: TGTGCCAGCAGCTTAAATTCCGCGGGAGGGCCGGCGACCCAGTACTTC. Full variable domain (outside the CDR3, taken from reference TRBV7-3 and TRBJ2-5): GAGVSQTPSNKVTEKGKYVELRCDPISGHTALYWYRQSLGQGPEFLIYFQGTGAADDSGLPNDRFFAVRPEGSVSTLKIQRTERGDSAVYLCASSLNSAGGPATQYFGPGTRLLVL.

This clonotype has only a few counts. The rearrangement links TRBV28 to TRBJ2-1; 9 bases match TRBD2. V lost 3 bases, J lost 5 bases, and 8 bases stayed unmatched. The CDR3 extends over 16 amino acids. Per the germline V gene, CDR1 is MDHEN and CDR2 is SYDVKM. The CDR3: CASSLVRGRGNNEQFF. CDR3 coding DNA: TGTGCCAGCAGTTTGGTTCGCGGGAGGGGGAACAATGAGCAGTTCTTC.

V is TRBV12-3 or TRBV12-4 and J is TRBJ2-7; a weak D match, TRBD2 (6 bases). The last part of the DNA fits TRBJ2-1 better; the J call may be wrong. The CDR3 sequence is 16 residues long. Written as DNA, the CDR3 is TGTGCCAGCAGCTCGGGAGTACCTGATGGCTCCTACGAGCAGTTCTTC. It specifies CASSSGVPDGSYEQFF.

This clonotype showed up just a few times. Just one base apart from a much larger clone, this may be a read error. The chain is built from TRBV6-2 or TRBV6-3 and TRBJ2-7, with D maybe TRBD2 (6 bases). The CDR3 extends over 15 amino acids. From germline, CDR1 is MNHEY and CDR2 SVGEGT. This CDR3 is CASSSSDMSSYEQHF. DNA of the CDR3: TGTGCCAGCAGTTCTAGCGACATGAGCTCCTACGAGCAGCACTTC.

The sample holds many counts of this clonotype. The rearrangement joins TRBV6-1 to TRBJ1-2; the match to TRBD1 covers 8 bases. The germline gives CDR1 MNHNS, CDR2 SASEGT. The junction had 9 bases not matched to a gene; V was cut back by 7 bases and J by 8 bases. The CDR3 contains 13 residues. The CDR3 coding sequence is TGTGCCAGCAACCCAGGACAGGGCAACGGCTACACCTTC. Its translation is CASNPGQGNGYTF.

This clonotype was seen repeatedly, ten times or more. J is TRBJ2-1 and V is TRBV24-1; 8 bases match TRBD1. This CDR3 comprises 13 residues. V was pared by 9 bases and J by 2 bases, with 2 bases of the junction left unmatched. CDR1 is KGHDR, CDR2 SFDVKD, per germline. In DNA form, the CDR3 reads TGTGCCACCGGACAGGGCCCCTACAATGAGCAGTTCTTC. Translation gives CATGQGPYNEQFF.

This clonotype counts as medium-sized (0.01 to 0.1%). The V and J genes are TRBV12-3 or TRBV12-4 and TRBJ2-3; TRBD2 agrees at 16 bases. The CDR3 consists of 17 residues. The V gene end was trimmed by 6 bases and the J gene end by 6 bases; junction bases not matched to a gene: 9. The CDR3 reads CASRDGTSGRAADTQYF. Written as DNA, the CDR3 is TGTGCCAGCAGAGACGGGACTAGCGGGAGGGCAGCCGATACGCAGTATTTT.

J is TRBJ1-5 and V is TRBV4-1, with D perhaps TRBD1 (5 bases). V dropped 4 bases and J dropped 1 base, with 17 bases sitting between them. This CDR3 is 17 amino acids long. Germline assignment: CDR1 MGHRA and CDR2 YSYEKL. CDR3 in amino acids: CASSPTPGDLSNQPQHF. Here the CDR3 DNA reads TGCGCCAGCAGCCCCACGCCGGGGGATTTAAGCAATCAGCCCCAGCATTTT.

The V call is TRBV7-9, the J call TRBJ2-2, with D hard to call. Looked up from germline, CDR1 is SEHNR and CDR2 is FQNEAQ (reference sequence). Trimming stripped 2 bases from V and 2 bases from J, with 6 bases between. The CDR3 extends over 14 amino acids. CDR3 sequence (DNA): TGTGCCAGCAGCTTAAACCCAAACACCGGGGAGCTGTTTTTT. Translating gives CASSLNPNTGELFF.